This TCR beta chain came from a study of chemoradiotherapy in HPV16-positive cancers. Study-wide findings and caveats: In HPV16-positive patients, HPV-responsive T-cell expansion tracked better recurrence-free survival.

Worth noting for this clone: What it binds is not known.

This CDR3 has 19 residues. The germline gives CDR1 SGHAT, CDR2 FQNNGV. Trimming pared 1 base from V and 2 bases from J, leaving 21 bases between. The repertoire was sequenced with immunoSEQ multiplex PCR; TCRdb's copy has only in-frame clones and lacks some. This table holds fewer than 20,000 clones, more than 70% found once. The chain combines TRBV11-2 with TRBJ2-1; the D gene is possibly TRBD2 (7 bases). The sequence was collected from a human donor with HPV-associated anogenital cancer. The sample was collected from a patient who underwent chemoradiotherapy. The CDR3 DNA sequence: TGTGCCAGCAGCTTAGTAACGAGGGTGGGGGGGCCTGCCTACAATGAGCAGTTCTTC. It codes for CASSLVTRVGGPAYNEQFF.